Each of the 5 T cell receptor beta chains below was sequenced from the same sample in a study of early T cells in non-severe SARS-CoV-2 infection. TCRdb reprocessed the 5' RACE reads via MiXCR and lists one record per CDR3 protein. The sample records more than 75,000 distinct CDR3 sequences, about 15% being singletons. Specimen: whole blood. These receptor sequences come from an adult who was a healthcare worker with PCR-confirmed SARS-CoV-2 infection or an uninfected control (not recorded which).

The chain is built from TRBV28 and TRBJ1-1; D not certain. Germline CDR1 is MDHEN and CDR2 is SYDVKM. V lost 5 bases to trimming and J lost 1 base, with 11 bases between them. This CDR3 contains 14 residues. In DNA, the CDR3 is TGTGCCAGCAGTCCTCAACCTGGGAACACTGAAGCTTTCTTT. This sequence encodes CASSPQPGNTEAFF. Full variable domain (outside the CDR3, taken from reference TRBV28 and TRBJ1-1): DVKVTQSSRYLVKRTGEKVFLECVQDMDHENMFWYRQDPGLGLRLIYFSYDVKMKEKGDIPEGYSVSREKKERFSLILESASTNQTSMYLCASSPQPGNTEAFFGQGTRLTVV.

This clonotype was counted ten times or more. V usage is TRBV18 and J usage is TRBJ2-2; D unresolved. The germline V gene encodes CDR1 KGHSH and CDR2 LQKENI. V lost 3 bases to trimming and J lost 3 bases, with 11 bases between them. The CDR3 has 15 amino acids. DNA of the CDR3: TGTGCCAGCTCACCTCAACTCGAATACACCGGGGAGCTGTTTTTT. It is translated as CASSPQLEYTGELFF. Using reference TRBV18 and TRBJ2-2 for the parts outside the CDR3, the full variable domain is NAGVMQNPRHLVRRRGQEARLRCSPMKGHSHVYWYRQLPEEGLKFMVYLQKENIIDESGMPKERFSAEFPKEGPSILRIQQVVRGDSAAYFCASSPQLEYTGELFFGEGSRLTVL.

Ten or more counts support this clonotype. The genes are TRBV20-1 and TRBJ2-5; weak D call: TRBD1 (6 bases). The CDR3 extends over 17 amino acids. The V gene lost 0 bases and the J gene lost 0 bases, with 17 bases spanning the gap. The germline V gene has CDR1 DFQATT and CDR2 SNEGSKA (reference sequence). The CDR3: CSARDYRTDYYQETQYF. As DNA, the CDR3 is TGCAGTGCTAGAGATTACAGGACAGATTACTACCAAGAGACCCAGTACTTC.

This chain uses TRBV29-1 with TRBJ2-1, with TRBD2 as a possible D gene (6 bases). The CDR3 runs to 12 residues. Germline V gene sequence: CDR1 SQVTM, CDR2 ANQGSEA. Between the trimmed V and J ends, which lost 3 bases and 8 bases, there was a span of 11 bases. This CDR3 is CSVEAGHHEQFF. Written as DNA, the CDR3 is TGCAGCGTTGAGGCGGGGCACCATGAGCAGTTCTTC.

The chain recombines TRBV28 with TRBJ1-2, with D possibly being TRBD1 (6 bases). CDR1 MDHEN and CDR2 SYDVKM come from the germline V gene. CDR3 length: 13 residues. V was shortened by 3 bases and J by 4 bases, with 9 bases between the two germline ends. DNA for the CDR3: TGTGCCAGCAGTTTGGAAGGGGGCTATGGCTACACCTTC. The encoded protein is CASSLEGGYGYTF.